A selection of T cell receptor beta chains follows, all from one sample in a study of T cell responses to AZD1222 COVID-19 vaccine. Sequencing was performed with immunoSEQ multiplex PCR; in TCRdb, only in-frame clones are kept and a portion is missing. The table lists 150,000 or so clones, about 90% of them singletons. The specimen was peripheral blood, collected on day 0 of MenACWY control vaccination. These receptors were collected from an adult in good health. Both conserved end residues are part of each CDR3. The order of the fields is J gene, CDR3 length, D gene, clone size, V gene, CDR3 protein, CDR3 DNA. A D gene is named only where the DNA matches it firmly. Rows may omit the clone size; those that give it use once, few, many or a size class.

J: TRBJ2-7
length: 12
D: NA
size: NA
V: TRBV12-3/TRBV12-4
CDR3: CASRPDSYEQYF
DNA: TGTGCCAGCAGACCGGACAGCTACGAGCAGTACTTC

J: TRBJ1-6
length: 16
D: NA
size: NA
V: TRBV18
CDR3: CASTQAPGRAGSPLHF
DNA: TGTGCCAGCACTCAAGCACCGGGCCGCGCCGGGTCACCCCTCCACTTT

J: TRBJ2-7
length: 14
D: TRBD1
size: NA
V: TRBV27
CDR3: CASRRTGGSYEQYF
DNA: TGTGCCAGCAGACGGACAGGGGGCTCCTACGAGCAGTACTTC

J: TRBJ2-7
length: 12
D: NA
size: NA
V: TRBV9
CDR3: CASSGSPLEQYF
DNA: TGTGCCAGCAGCGGGAGCCCGCTCGAGCAGTACTTC

J: TRBJ2-5
length: 13
D: TRBD2
size: NA
V: TRBV6-5
CDR3: CASRIAGVETQYF
DNA: TGTGCCAGCAGGATAGCGGGGGTAGAGACCCAGTACTTC

J: TRBJ2-1
length: 16
D: TRBD2
size: NA
V: TRBV7-9
CDR3: CASSPGTSGGGNEQFF
DNA: TGTGCCAGCAGCCCCGGGACTAGCGGGGGAGGCAATGAGCAGTTCTTC

J: TRBJ2-5
length: 15
D: NA
size: NA
V: TRBV18
CDR3: CASSPLMSSQETQYF
DNA: TGTGCCAGCTCACCACTCATGTCTAGCCAAGAGACCCAGTACTTC

J: TRBJ2-1
length: 14
D: NA
size: NA
V: TRBV30
CDR3: CAWSVRALYNEQFF
DNA: TGTGCCTGGAGTGTACGAGCGTTATACAATGAGCAGTTCTTC

J: TRBJ1-5
length: 13
D: NA
size: NA
V: TRBV12-3/TRBV12-4
CDR3: CASSGQPDQPQHF
DNA: TGTGCCAGCAGTGGACAGCCAGATCAGCCCCAGCATTTT

J: TRBJ1-6
length: 14
D: TRBD1
size: NA
V: TRBV2
CDR3: CASSGDRGWSPLHF
DNA: TGTGCCAGCAGCGGAGACAGGGGTTGGTCACCCCTCCACTTT

J: TRBJ2-1
length: 15
D: TRBD2
size: NA
V: TRBV11-3
CDR3: CASSLAKREYNEQFF
DNA: TGTGCCAGCAGCTTAGCGAAGCGGGAGTACAATGAGCAGTTCTTC

J: TRBJ1-3
length: 15
D: NA
size: NA
V: TRBV5-8
CDR3: CASSFGEAYGNTIYF
DNA: TGTGCCAGCAGCTTCGGGGAGGCTTACGGAAACACCATATATTTT

J: TRBJ1-5
length: 17
D: NA
size: NA
V: TRBV5-5
CDR3: CASPSASRGFWDQPQHF
DNA: TGTGCCAGCCCTTCAGCTTCAAGGGGTTTCTGGGATCAGCCCCAGCATTTT

J: TRBJ2-1
length: 12
D: TRBD2
size: NA
V: TRBV7-2
CDR3: CASSSRAGGLVF
DNA: TGTGCCAGCAGCTCCAGAGCGGGAGGTCTAGTCTTC

J: TRBJ1-2
length: 13
D: NA
size: NA
V: TRBV7-2
CDR3: CASSPGQLYGYTF
DNA: TGTGCCAGCAGCCCGGGACAACTCTATGGCTACACCTTC

J: TRBJ1-4
length: 15
D: NA
size: NA
V: TRBV28
CDR3: CASSLEWATNEKLFF
DNA: TGTGCCAGCAGTCTTGAGTGGGCAACTAATGAAAAACTGTTTTTT

J: TRBJ2-1
length: 15
D: TRBD2
size: NA
V: TRBV7-3
CDR3: CASSYTSGSYNEQFF
DNA: TGTGCCAGCAGTTATACTAGCGGGTCCTACAATGAGCAGTTCTTC

J: TRBJ1-6
length: 15
D: TRBD1
size: NA
V: TRBV19
CDR3: CASSTTGNYNSPLHF
DNA: TGTGCCAGTAGTACGACAGGGAACTATAATTCACCCCTCCACTTT

J: TRBJ2-5
length: 14
D: NA
size: NA
V: TRBV13
CDR3: CASSLRQAQETQYF
DNA: TGTGCCAGCAGCTTGCGGCAGGCCCAAGAGACCCAGTACTTC

J: TRBJ2-1
length: 14
D: TRBD2
size: once
V: TRBV11-3
CDR3: CASSPGLAGDEQFF
DNA: TGTGCCAGCAGCCCTGGACTAGCGGGAGATGAGCAGTTCTTC

J: TRBJ2-5
length: 15
D: TRBD2
size: NA
V: TRBV7-2
CDR3: CASSLVPQTGGTQYF
DNA: TGTGCCAGCAGCTTAGTACCGCAAACGGGAGGGACCCAGTACTTC

J: TRBJ2-7
length: 15
D: TRBD2
size: NA
V: TRBV6-6
CDR3: CASSTSGSSSYEQYF
DNA: TGTGCCAGCAGTACTAGCGGGAGCAGCTCCTACGAGCAGTACTTC

J: TRBJ2-1
length: 12
D: NA
size: NA
V: TRBV11-3
CDR3: CASSRRDNEQFF
DNA: TGTGCCAGCAGCCGCAGGGATAATGAGCAGTTCTTC

J: TRBJ1-5
length: 16
D: TRBD1
size: few
V: TRBV4-1
CDR3: CASSQGQGPSNQPQHF
DNA: TGCGCCAGCAGTCAGGGACAGGGGCCGAGCAATCAGCCCCAGCATTTT

J: TRBJ1-6
length: 15
D: NA
size: NA
V: TRBV18
CDR3: CASSSELGLDSPLHF
DNA: TGTGCCAGCTCATCCGAGTTGGGTCTAGATTCACCCCTCCACTTT

J: TRBJ1-2
length: 13
D: NA
size: NA
V: TRBV6-5
CDR3: CASSPVGLYGYTF
DNA: TGTGCCAGCAGTCCCGTCGGGCTATATGGCTACACCTTC

J: TRBJ1-2
length: 12
D: TRBD1
size: few
V: TRBV29-1
CDR3: CSGERTGEGYTF
DNA: TGCAGCGGGGAAAGGACAGGGGAAGGCTACACCTTC

J: TRBJ2-2
length: 14
D: NA
size: NA
V: TRBV7-9
CDR3: CASSLFWEAGELFF
DNA: TGTGCCAGCAGCTTATTCTGGGAGGCCGGGGAGCTGTTTTTT

J: TRBJ1-1
length: 15
D: TRBD1
size: NA
V: TRBV12-5
CDR3: CASGLVMGQLTEAFF
DNA: TGTGCTAGTGGTTTGGTAATGGGACAGCTCACTGAAGCTTTCTTT

J: TRBJ2-1
length: 17
D: TRBD2
size: NA
V: TRBV5-5
CDR3: CASSPIAGDTPGGEQFF
DNA: TGTGCCAGCAGCCCTATAGCGGGAGACACACCGGGGGGTGAGCAGTTCTTC

J: TRBJ1-6
length: 16
D: TRBD1
size: NA
V: TRBV18
CDR3: CASSPRTGQGNSPLHF
DNA: TGTGCCAGCTCACCACGCACGGGACAGGGGAATTCACCCCTCCACTTT

J: TRBJ1-5
length: 14
D: NA
size: NA
V: TRBV5-6
CDR3: CASSLGRLNQPQHF
DNA: TGTGCCAGCAGCTTGGGGAGGCTCAATCAGCCCCAGCATTTT

J: TRBJ2-2
length: 14
D: NA
size: NA
V: TRBV5-4
CDR3: CASSPTDLTGELFF
DNA: TGTGCCAGCAGCCCGACAGACTTAACCGGGGAGCTGTTTTTT

J: TRBJ2-5
length: 13
D: NA
size: few
V: TRBV18
CDR3: CASSPPSEETQYF
DNA: TGTGCCAGCTCACCACCGTCTGAAGAGACCCAGTACTTC

J: TRBJ2-1
length: 16
D: TRBD1
size: NA
V: TRBV5-3
CDR3: CARSYHPGQSYNEQFF
DNA: TGTGCCAGAAGCTACCATCCGGGACAGAGTTACAATGAGCAGTTCTTC

J: TRBJ2-7
length: 16
D: TRBD2
size: NA
V: TRBV29-1
CDR3: CSVAGTSGRAVYEQYF
DNA: TGCAGCGTGGCCGGGACTAGCGGGAGGGCCGTCTACGAGCAGTACTTC

J: TRBJ1-4
length: 13
D: NA
size: once
V: TRBV7-3
CDR3: CASSLARGEKLFF
DNA: TGTGCCAGCAGCTTAGCCAGGGGCGAAAAACTGTTTTTT

J: TRBJ1-1
length: 15
D: TRBD1
size: NA
V: TRBV5-1
CDR3: CASSLQGAGNTEAFF
DNA: TGCGCCAGCAGCCTGCAGGGGGCAGGTAACACTGAAGCTTTCTTT

J: TRBJ1-1
length: 15
D: NA
size: NA
V: TRBV7-2
CDR3: CASSLDRLMNTEAFF
DNA: TGTGCCAGCAGCTTAGACCGTCTTATGAACACTGAAGCTTTCTTT

J: TRBJ2-2
length: 18
D: TRBD2
size: NA
V: TRBV6-4
CDR3: CASTNSPGLAGNTGELFF
DNA: TGTGCCAGCACCAACTCCCCAGGCCTAGCGGGGAACACCGGGGAGCTGTTTTTT

J: TRBJ1-1
length: 15
D: TRBD1
size: NA
V: TRBV19
CDR3: CASSMGQVMNTEAFF
DNA: TGTGCCAGTAGTATGGGACAGGTGATGAACACTGAAGCTTTCTTT

J: TRBJ1-1
length: 15
D: NA
size: NA
V: TRBV5-4
CDR3: CASRTRPGKKTEAFF
DNA: TGTGCCAGCAGGACCAGACCGGGAAAAAAGACTGAAGCTTTCTTT

J: TRBJ2-1
length: 16
D: TRBD2
size: NA
V: TRBV6-5
CDR3: CASSYSGLAGGNEQFF
DNA: TGTGCCAGCAGTTACTCGGGGCTAGCGGGGGGCAATGAGCAGTTCTTC

J: TRBJ2-7
length: 12
D: NA
size: few
V: TRBV27
CDR3: CASVGNGYEQYF
DNA: TGTGCCAGCGTTGGAAACGGCTACGAGCAGTACTTC

J: TRBJ1-5
length: 15
D: TRBD1
size: NA
V: TRBV19
CDR3: CASSMGQPGNQPQHF
DNA: TGTGCCAGTAGTATGGGACAGCCCGGCAATCAGCCCCAGCATTTT

J: TRBJ2-5
length: 16
D: TRBD1
size: few
V: TRBV5-4
CDR3: CASSPGTGAYQETQYF
DNA: TGTGCCAGCAGCCCCGGGACAGGGGCGTACCAAGAGACCCAGTACTTC

J: TRBJ1-2
length: 14
D: NA
size: NA
V: TRBV19
CDR3: CASSIVRSLSGYTF
DNA: TGTGCCAGTAGTATAGTCCGCAGTCTTTCTGGCTACACCTTC

J: TRBJ1-1
length: 13
D: NA
size: NA
V: TRBV6-5
CDR3: CASSFYTGSGAFF
DNA: TGTGCCAGCAGTTTCTATACCGGCTCAGGCGCTTTCTTT

J: TRBJ2-1
length: 15
D: TRBD1
size: NA
V: TRBV18
CDR3: CASSSPGGTYNEQFF
DNA: TGTGCCAGCTCTTCACCAGGGGGAACCTACAATGAGCAGTTCTTC

J: TRBJ1-1
length: 11
D: NA
size: NA
V: TRBV29-1
CDR3: CSAARQDEAFF
DNA: TGCAGCGCTGCTCGACAGGATGAAGCTTTCTTT

J: TRBJ1-1
length: 18
D: TRBD1
size: NA
V: TRBV18
CDR3: CASSVRGGTGPWSTEAFF
DNA: TGTGCCAGCTCAGTGAGGGGGGGGACAGGACCTTGGAGCACTGAAGCTTTCTTT

J: TRBJ1-2
length: 13
D: NA
size: NA
V: TRBV19
CDR3: CASSVTGDYGYTF
DNA: TGTGCCAGTAGTGTCACAGGAGACTATGGCTACACCTTC

J: TRBJ1-5
length: 14
D: NA
size: NA
V: TRBV2
CDR3: CASEREGPNQPQHF
DNA: TGTGCCAGCGAAAGGGAGGGTCCCAATCAGCCCCAGCATTTT

J: TRBJ1-5
length: 16
D: TRBD1
size: NA
V: TRBV2
CDR3: CASSEDRARGNQPQHF
DNA: TGTGCCAGCAGTGAGGACAGGGCTAGGGGCAATCAGCCCCAGCATTTT